The next 32 T cell receptor beta chains were all read from a single sample in a study of response to subunit inactivated influenza vaccine. MiXCR, run by TCRdb on the RT-PCR reads, gives a single entry per CDR3 protein. The data contain over 450,000 distinct CDR3 sequences, 10% to 15% of them singletons. Specimen: PBMCs from blood, collected roughly 48 days after vaccination. Receptors originate from a man aged 50-60 years who received an inactivated influenza vaccine.

The J gene is TRBJ1-1, the V gene TRBV9; D is ambiguous. Germline loops: CDR1 SGDLS, CDR2 YYNGEE. The CDR3 contains 14 residues. Deletions cut 4 bases from V and 5 bases from J, with 15 bases between. The CDR3 sequence: CASSSQEFPTEAFF. The CDR3 nucleotides are TGTGCCAGCAGCTCCCAGGAATTTCCGACTGAAGCTTTCTTT.

The J gene is TRBJ2-7, the V gene TRBV28; D unresolved. Germline CDR1 is MDHEN and CDR2 is SYDVKM. The ends were cut back, 9 bases at V and 7 bases at J, with 25 bases in the middle. The length of the CDR3 is 15 residues. In DNA form, the CDR3 reads TGTGCCAGGAGTCCGGCCGGGCCTGGCTCGGGTGAGCAGTACTTC. This translates into CARSPAGPGSGEQYF.

This clonotype was seen more than once but under ten times. V usage is TRBV6-5 and J usage is TRBJ2-3; 9 positions agree with TRBD1. Looked up from germline, CDR1 is MNHEY and CDR2 is SVGAGI. J lost 0 bases, V lost 2 bases, and 3 bases had no gene match. The length of the CDR3 is 16 residues. This CDR3 is CASSYRDRVSTDTQYF. CDR3 DNA: TGTGCCAGCAGTTACAGGGACAGGGTGAGCACAGATACGCAGTATTTT.

This clonotype came up a few times. The genes are TRBV5-6 and TRBJ1-2; no reliable D call. Germline CDR1 reads SGHDT; CDR2 reads YYEEEE. This CDR3 has 16 amino acids. The germline V and J ends were trimmed by 3 bases and 5 bases, with 20 bases remaining between them. DNA for the CDR3: TGTGCCAGCAGCTCCAGACTGACCACGACGGGATATGGCTACACCTTC. Its protein is CASSSRLTTTGYGYTF.

Points on this clonotype: A much larger clone lies a single base off, so this may be a read error. Written as DNA, the CDR3 is TGTACCATCAGTGACTTACGTCCCCTCCCCACTAGTGCGGATACGCAGTATTTT. Translating gives CTISDLRPLPTSADTQYF. The chain couples TRBV10-3 to TRBJ2-3, with TRBD2 as a possible D gene (5 bases). The CDR3 totals 18 residues. Germline CDR1 is ENHRY and CDR2 is SYGVKD.

The chain combines TRBV10-3 with TRBJ2-1; no definite D call. The CDR3 is made up of 13 amino acids. V lost 6 bases and J lost 4, with 10 bases in between. CDR1 is ENHRY, CDR2 SYGVKD, per germline. The CDR3 loop reads CAISPRLYNEQFF. CDR3 coding DNA: TGTGCCATCAGCCCCCGCCTTTACAATGAGCAGTTCTTC.

This clonotype has only a few counts. DNA of the CDR3: TGTGCCATCAGGATGACTAGCAGCACAGATACGCAGTATTTT. This gives the protein CAIRMTSSTDTQYF. The V call is TRBV10-3, the J call TRBJ2-3, with 7 positions matching TRBD2. There are 14 residues in the CDR3. The germline gives CDR1 ENHRY, CDR2 SYGVKD. Trimming took 6 bases from V and 0 from J; bases not matched to a gene: 3.

The chain uses TRBV18 and TRBJ2-1, with 15 bases matching TRBD2. CDR1 and CDR2 (germline): KGHSH, LQKENI. CDR3 length equals 17 residues. Unmatched junction bases numbered 6, after V lost 0 bases and J lost 9 bases. The CDR3 is CASSPPPGLAGGVEQFF. In DNA, the CDR3 is TGTGCCAGCTCACCACCGCCGGGACTAGCGGGAGGCGTTGAGCAGTTCTTC.

The chain employs TRBV11-2 and TRBJ1-4, with unresolved D. Trimming took 6 bases from V and 0 from J, leaving 20 bases between them. Germline V gene lookup returns CDR1 SGHAT and CDR2 FQNNGV. The CDR3 is 18 amino acids. CDR3 DNA: TGTGCCAGCAGATTTACCGGCGGGCGTAGGGCAACTAATGAAAAACTGTTTTTT. It is translated as CASRFTGGRRATNEKLFF.

CDR3: CASSQAGAGSGTGYTF. The CDR3 DNA follows: TGTGCCAGCAGCCAAGCAGGGGCAGGGTCTGGGACTGGCTACACCTTC. The chain employs TRBV3-1 and TRBJ1-2; possibly TRBD1 for D (6 bases). The CDR3 totals 16 residues. Trimming pared 1 base from V and 7 bases from J, leaving 19 bases between. CDR1 and CDR2 from the germline V gene are LGHDT and YNNKEL (reference sequence).

V usage is TRBV20-1 and J usage is TRBJ2-5, with D perhaps TRBD2 (5 bases). Trimming pared 2 bases from V and 2 bases from J, leaving 12 bases between. This CDR3 spans 14 amino acids. Germline V gene data show CDR1 as DFQATT and CDR2 as SNEGSKA (reference sequence). DNA for the CDR3: TGCAGTGCTAGAAGACGAGGGATACAAGAGACCCAGTACTTC. It specifies CSARRRGIQETQYF.

CDR3 region: CASSPGQGWGEQFF. The CDR3 DNA is TGTGCCAGTAGTCCGGGACAGGGTTGGGGTGAGCAGTTCTTC. This sequence joins TRBV19 and TRBJ2-1, with 9 bases that match TRBD1. CDR3 size: 14 residues. Per germline, CDR1 LNHDA and CDR2 SQIVND (reference sequence). After removal of 5 bases from V and 9 bases from J, the junction contained 8 bases not matched to a gene.

This clonotype was seen at least ten times. The CDR3 bases are TGCAGCGTTGACAGGGGAGATGGCTACACCTTC. Translated, it gives CSVDRGDGYTF. J is TRBJ1-2 and V is TRBV29-1; TRBD1 might be the D (6 bases). The CDR3 contains 11 residues. The germline V gene encodes CDR1 SQVTM and CDR2 ANQGSEA. V gave up 3 bases and J gave up 6 bases, with 8 bases separating them.

The CDR3 loop is CASSLDRMGADTQYF. The CDR3 DNA reads as TGTGCCAGCAGTTTAGACAGGATGGGCGCGGATACGCAGTATTTT. The rearrangement links TRBV12-3 or TRBV12-4 to TRBJ2-3; maybe TRBD1 (5 bases). V lost 1 base and J lost 6, with 14 bases in between. This CDR3 is 15 amino acids long.

This clonotype was seen at least ten times. The chain joins TRBV5-6 to TRBJ2-2; D remains unclear. The CDR3 is 13 amino acids. V lost 3 bases and J 5 bases, leaving 8 bases between the germline ends. From germline, CDR1 is SGHDT and CDR2 YYEEEE. CDR3 in amino acids: CASSWSVTGELFF. The CDR3 nucleotides read TGTGCCAGCAGCTGGAGTGTTACCGGGGAGCTGTTTTTT.

This clonotype was counted only a few times. This chain joins TRBV10-3 and TRBJ2-3; 8 bases map to TRBD2. The CDR3 has 15 residues. Trimming took 10 bases from V and 6 from J; bases not matched to a gene: 15. CDR1 is ENHRY, CDR2 SYGVKD, per germline. The CDR3 sequence is CASTGGSKNGDTQYF. CDR3 coding DNA: TGTGCCAGTACGGGGGGGTCGAAAAATGGGGATACGCAGTATTTT.

This clonotype was observed many times. One end of the junction does not line up with germline, which may come from a read error. The chain has TRBV2 and TRBJ2-1; D might be TRBD1 or TRBD2, each matching 5 bases. Germline V gene data show CDR1 as SNHLY and CDR2 as FYNNEI. The CDR3 runs to 16 residues. The chain's CDR3 is CASREGTTRTYNEQFF. For the CDR3, the DNA is TGTGCCAGCAGAGAAGGGACGACAAGGACCTACAATGAGCAGTTCTTC. Variable domain in full (rest from reference TRBV2 and TRBJ2-1): EPEVTQTPSHQVTQMGQEVILRCVPISNHLYFYWYRQILGQKVEFLVSFYNNEISEKSEIFDDQFSVERPDGSNFTLKIRSTKLEDSAMYFCASREGTTRTYNEQFFGPGTRLTVL.

The table lists this clonotype with many counts. This sequence joins TRBV12-3 or TRBV12-4 and TRBJ2-5; D gene unclear. The CDR3 has 12 amino acids. Trimming removed 6 bases from V and 5 bases from J, with 10 bases in between. CDR3 nucleotides: TGTGCCAGCAGCTTGAACCTCGAGACCCAGTACTTC. It is translated as CASSLNLETQYF.

This clonotype was detected ten times or more. V is TRBV9 and J is TRBJ1-4; no definite D call. The V gene lost 0 bases and the J gene lost 4 bases, with 10 bases spanning the gap. There are 15 residues in the CDR3. Germline lookup yields CDR1 SGDLS and CDR2 YYNGEE. The CDR3 is CASSVEPTGNEKLFF. Written as DNA, the CDR3 is TGTGCCAGCAGCGTAGAACCTACGGGTAATGAAAAACTGTTTTTT.

Only one count was recorded for this clonotype. CDR3 protein: CASSLVQGTNSPLHF. The CDR3 DNA follows: TGTGCCAGCAGCTTAGTGCAGGGGACGAATTCACCCCTCCACTTT. The gene calls are TRBV7-9 and TRBJ1-6; D may be TRBD1 (6 bases). Between the trimmed V and J ends, which lost 1 base and 7 bases, there was a span of 11 bases. The CDR3 extends over 15 amino acids. CDR1 SEHNR and CDR2 FQNEAQ come from the germline V gene (reference sequence). The full variable domain, in which reference TRBV7-9 and TRBJ1-6 provide the parts outside the CDR3, is DTGVSQNPRHKITKRGQNVTFRCDPISEHNRLYWYRQTLGQGPEFLTYFQNEAQLEKSRLLSDRFSAERPKGSFSTLEIQRTEQGDSAMYLCASSLVQGTNSPLHFGNGTRLTVT.

V usage is TRBV24-1 and J usage is TRBJ2-2; possible D gene TRBD1, 5 bases. The V end was cut by 2 bases, the J end by 3 bases, with 6 bases between. CDR3 size: 14 residues. Germline V CDR1 and CDR2: KGHDR, SFDVKD. The CDR3 sequence is CATSDSGYTGELFF. The CDR3 DNA reads TGTGCCACCAGTGATTCAGGGTACACCGGGGAGCTGTTTTTT.

This chain uses TRBV4-1 with TRBJ2-5; no definite D call. CDR1 and CDR2 from the germline V gene are MGHRA and YSYEKL. Trimming cost V 0 bases and J 5 bases, with 16 bases left between them. This CDR3 comprises 16 residues. The CDR3 nucleotides are TGCGCCAGCAGCCAAGATTGGGTGACGGCGTCGGAGACCCAGTACTTC. It translates to CASSQDWVTASETQYF.

This clonotype has a handful of counts. This chain uses TRBV20-1 with TRBJ1-5, with D uncertain. Trimming removed 3 bases at V and 6 bases at J, with 15 bases between. CDR1 and CDR2 from the germline V gene are DFQATT and SNEGSKA (reference sequence). This CDR3 has 14 amino acids. The CDR3 coding sequence is TGCAGTGCTAGTAATAGCCGGTGGAGTCAGCCCCAGCATTTT. This translates into CSASNSRWSQPQHF.

A few counts support this clonotype. The V gene is TRBV5-5, the J gene TRBJ2-7, with no clear D. The V gene's germline CDR1 is SGHKS and CDR2 YYEKEE (reference sequence). The CDR3 contains 14 residues. V shed 7 bases and J shed 4 bases, with 18 bases lying between them. The CDR3 sequence: CASLKDAQAYEQYF. In DNA form, the CDR3 reads TGTGCCAGCTTAAAAGATGCGCAGGCTTACGAGCAGTACTTC.

This clonotype has just a few counts. V gene TRBV20-1 combines with J gene TRBJ2-1, with 7 bases aligning to TRBD2. The germline V gene has CDR1 DFQATT and CDR2 SNEGSKA (reference sequence). This CDR3 region has 16 residues. The CDR3 DNA is TGCGCCGCGGGACGTCCTGGCGGGAGCATGAGGAATGAGCAGTTCTTC. This sequence encodes CAAGRPGGSMRNEQFF.

The chain combines TRBV4-3 with TRBJ2-7; 7 nucleotides align to TRBD2. Trimming cost V 0 bases and J 0 bases; bases outside gene matches: 5. The germline gives CDR1 LGHNA, CDR2 YSLEER. The CDR3 contains 16 residues. CDR3 region: CASSQERAGVSYEQYF. The CDR3 coding sequence is TGCGCCAGCAGCCAAGAACGCGCGGGGGTCTCCTACGAGCAGTACTTC.

This clonotype appeared a few times. The rearrangement uses TRBV6-2 or TRBV6-3 and TRBJ1-2; D possibly corresponds to TRBD1 (5 bases). Trimming removed 2 bases from V and 1 base from J, with 17 bases in between. CDR3 length equals 17 residues. Germline CDR1 reads MNHEY; CDR2 reads SVGEGT. In DNA form, the CDR3 reads TGTGCCAGCAGTTACCCCTACCCCGGGACGGGTAACTATGGCTACACCTTC. It yields the protein CASSYPYPGTGNYGYTF.

This chain connects TRBV5-1 to TRBJ2-3, with 8 bases that match TRBD1. This CDR3 contains 16 residues. The J segment lost 4 bases and the V segment lost 4 bases, leaving 11 bases of the junction unmatched. Germline-derived CDR1 and CDR2 are SGHRS and YFSETQ. The CDR3 protein is CASSRGQGGPADTQYF. The DNA of the CDR3 is TGCGCCAGCAGCCGAGGACAGGGTGGGCCCGCAGATACGCAGTATTTT. Together with reference TRBV5-1 and TRBJ2-3, the CDR3 gives the full variable domain: KAGVTQTPRYLIKTRGQQVTLSCSPISGHRSVSWYQQTPGQGLQFLFEYFSETQRNKGNFPGRFSGRQFSNSRSEMNVSTLELGDSALYLCASSRGQGGPADTQYFGPGTRLTVL.

Only a few counts were recorded for this clonotype. This chain uses TRBV24-1 with TRBJ2-2; D call uncertain. V was cut by 6 bases and J by 1 base, with 8 bases left in between. The CDR3 runs 14 residues. Germline lookup yields CDR1 KGHDR and CDR2 SFDVKD. The DNA of the CDR3 is TGTGCCACCAGTACGTGGGTGAACACCGGGGAGCTGTTTTTT. Protein sequence: CATSTWVNTGELFF.

This clonotype was seen once. The chain combines TRBV25-1 with TRBJ1-2; possible D gene TRBD1, 5 bases. Germline lookup yields CDR1 MGHDK and CDR2 SYGVNS. This CDR3 contains 14 residues. Between the trimmed V and J ends, which lost 0 bases and 6 bases, there was a span of 11 bases. The CDR3 coding sequence is TGTGCCAGCAGTGAATATTCAGGGATGAATGGCTACACCTTC. Protein: CASSEYSGMNGYTF.

The J gene is TRBJ2-7, the V gene TRBV4-2; 7 bases are a match to TRBD2. CDR3 length: 16 residues. The ends lost 4 bases at V and 6 bases at J; junction bases unmatched: 15. Germline CDR1 and CDR2: LGHNA and YNFKEQ. The CDR3 sequence: CASSPELVGGVPEQYF. CDR3 nucleotides: TGTGCCAGCAGCCCAGAACTCGTGGGGGGGGTACCCGAGCAGTACTTC.

The rearrangement joins TRBV5-1 to TRBJ2-1, with 11 nucleotides matching TRBD2. This CDR3 contains 16 residues. The germline V gene has CDR1 SGHRS and CDR2 YFSETQ. The V and J ends lost 4 bases and 8 bases, in that order; junction bases with no gene match: 11. The CDR3 region is CASSPLLAGGRDEQFF. CDR3 DNA: TGCGCCAGCAGCCCGCTTCTAGCGGGGGGTCGGGATGAGCAGTTCTTC.